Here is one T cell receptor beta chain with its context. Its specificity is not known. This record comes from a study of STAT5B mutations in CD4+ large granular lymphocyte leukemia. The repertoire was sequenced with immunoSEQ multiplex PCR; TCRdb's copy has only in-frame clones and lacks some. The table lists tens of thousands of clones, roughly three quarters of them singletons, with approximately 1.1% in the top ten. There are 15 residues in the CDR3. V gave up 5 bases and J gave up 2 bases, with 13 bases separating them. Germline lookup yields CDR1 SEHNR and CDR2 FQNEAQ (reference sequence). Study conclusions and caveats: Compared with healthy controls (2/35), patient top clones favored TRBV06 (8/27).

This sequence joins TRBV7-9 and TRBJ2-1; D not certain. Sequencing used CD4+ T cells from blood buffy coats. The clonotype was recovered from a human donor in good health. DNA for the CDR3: TGTGCCAGCAGCCCCCGAGGTGGCGCCTACAATGAGCAGTTCTTC. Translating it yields CASSPRGGAYNEQFF.